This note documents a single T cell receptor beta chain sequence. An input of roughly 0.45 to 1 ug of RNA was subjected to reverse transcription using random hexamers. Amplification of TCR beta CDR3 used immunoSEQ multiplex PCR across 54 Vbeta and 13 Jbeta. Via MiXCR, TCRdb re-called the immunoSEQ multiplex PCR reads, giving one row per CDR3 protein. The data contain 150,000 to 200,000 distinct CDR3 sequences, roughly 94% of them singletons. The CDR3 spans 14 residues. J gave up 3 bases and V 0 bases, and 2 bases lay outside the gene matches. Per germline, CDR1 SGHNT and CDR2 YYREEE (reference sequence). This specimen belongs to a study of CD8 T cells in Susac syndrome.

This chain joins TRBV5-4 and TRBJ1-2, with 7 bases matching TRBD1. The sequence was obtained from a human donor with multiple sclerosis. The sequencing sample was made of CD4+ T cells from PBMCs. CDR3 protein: CASSLAGTDYGYTF. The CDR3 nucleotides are TGTGCCAGCAGCTTGGCCGGGACAGACTATGGCTACACCTTC.